This TCR beta chain came from a study of cytomegalovirus exposure and HLA in healthy donors. Study-level background: Of the donors genotyped, approximately 400 in all, 75% to 90% fell in the Caucasian-associated ancestry cluster. Study observations and caveats: Among TCR beta chains, those listed as cytomegalovirus-associated numbered approximately 150.

Details on this clone: The antigen is undetermined.

This PCR relied on a set of 60 Vbeta primers and 13 Jbeta primers. Per the original data handling: Roughly 11 million shared chains were among roughly 81 million unique TCR beta chains counted in a later analysis. TCRdb keeps only in-frame clones here, not all; method: immunoSEQ multiplex PCR. V, J and clone size are those of that table, while D and trimming were read from the DNA. The table records around 190,000 clones, around 73% of them present only once. Trimming shortened V by 0 bases and J by 3 bases, and 12 bases separated the two germline ends. CDR1 and CDR2 (germline): SGHRS, YFSETQ. This CDR3 has 15 residues.

Material: PBMCs. This clonotype originated in a man in his sixties in good health and CMV-seronegative. The V and J genes are TRBV5-1 and TRBJ2-5; D unresolved. The DNA for the CDR3 is TGCGCCAGCAGCTTGGCCGGTTACTCGGAAGAGACCCAGTACTTC. Translating gives CASSLAGYSEETQYF.